This T cell receptor (beta chain) was sequenced for a study of blood T cell repertoires in COVID-19 (dated by TCRdb to the early 2020s). As for the study more broadly: Samples covering the acute and convalescent phases of COVID-19 were provided by collaborators in the United States, Italy and Spain. The prospective study material was composed of cDNA or gDNA derived from T cells, B-cell-depleted T cells, or PBMCs. Subjects who had been exposed to COVID-19, were actively infected with it, or had recovered from it provided the deeply sampled blood TCRbeta repertoires that made up the dataset. The repertoires were released in a freely available public database meant as a resource for research on the immune response to SARS-CoV-2. Samples came from the ongoing ImmuneRACE study (first 160 participants) plus 1,254 subjects from 6 global collaborators. Nearly every sample came with metadata listing a de-identified subject ID, COVID-19 status, age in years and sex. Where available, HLA class I and class II types were taken from metadata supplied by the sample provider and were not determined by assay-based typing. The paper's findings and limits, for the study overall: Clinical and demographic metadata were provided uncurated, with the amount varying by source and participant.

From the cysteine up to the phenylalanine, the CDR3 has a length of 18 residues. This entry keeps only the CDR3 DNA: 54 bases, framed from base 1. V is trimmed back by 0 bases and J by 5 bases, and the junction contains 11 bases that no gene match accounts for. CDR1 and CDR2 are drawn from the germline V gene (reference sequence): LGHDT, YNNKEL. TCRbeta CDR3 regions were amplified from genomic DNA by means of the immunoSEQ Assay, a bias-controlled multiplex PCR. As for the authors' bioinformatics: Within the assay, amplification of reference gene primers was used to estimate how many nucleated cells each sample contained. To quantify the absolute abundance of each unique TCRbeta CDR3 rearrangement, sequence reads were collapsed and filtered. For each sample, productive Simpson clonality was calculated as the square root of Simpson's diversity index over productive rearrangements. Imported from immuneACCESS, the table was reduced by TCRdb to in-frame sequences with V and J called. These copies leave out some clones; in studies compared against another copy, an unresolved V gene accounts for under half, and the cause of the remainder is not known. The DNA was the basis for D and trimming; V, J and clone size are from that table. The sample table lists fewer than 350,000 clones, around 85% of them with a count of one. The leading ten clones occupy 2% to 3% of the sample.

About this clone itself: What antigen it recognizes has not been identified. Per-base quality was not reported, and no clone a single base away is much larger than it.

Participants in the prospective study were aged roughly 18 to 89 years, lived in 20 to 25 United States geographic areas, and enrolled through a virtual design. In the prospective study, participants were assigned to cohorts based on the clinical history participants reported in a screening survey and a study questionnaire. Recovered participants in ImmuneRACE Cohort 3 were defined by two consecutive negative NP/OP PCR tests, clearance by a healthcare professional, or resolution of symptoms. In the prospective study, mobile phlebotomists collected whole blood, serum and a nasopharyngeal or oropharyngeal swab from each participant. Prospective study participants could optionally give additional blood draws and questionnaires over an approximately two-month period. Blood samples from the prospective study were shipped frozen or at room temperature prior to DNA extraction.

Sequenced input: PBMCs or T cells enriched from blood (not recorded which). The sequence links TRBV3-1 (or the pseudogene TRBV3-2) to TRBJ2-5; 11 junctional bases match TRBD2. This sequence originates from a woman in her forties or fifties who had recovered from COVID-19. The CDR3 amino acid sequence is: CASSQESLAGGSGETQYF. The sequenced DNA is TGTGCCAGCAGCCAAGAGAGTCTAGCGGGGGGTTCAGGGGAGACCCAGTACTTC.